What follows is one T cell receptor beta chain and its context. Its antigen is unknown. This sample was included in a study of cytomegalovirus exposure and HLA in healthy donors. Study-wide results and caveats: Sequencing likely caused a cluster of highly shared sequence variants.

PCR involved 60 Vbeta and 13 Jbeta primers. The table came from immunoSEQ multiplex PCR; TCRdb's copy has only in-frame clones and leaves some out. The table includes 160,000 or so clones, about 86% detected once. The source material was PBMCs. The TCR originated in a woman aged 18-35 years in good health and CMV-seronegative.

The CDR3 loop is CASSLKGAEVHEQYF. The DNA for the CDR3 is TGCGCCAGCAGCTTGAAAGGAGCTGAGGTACACGAGCAGTACTTC. The V and J genes are TRBV5-1 and TRBJ2-7; D remains ambiguous. CDR3 size: 15 residues. CDR1 is SGHRS, CDR2 YFSETQ, per germline. V was cut by 1 base and J by 5 bases, with 16 bases left in between.